This T cell receptor beta chain appears in the sequencing data of a study of blood T cell repertoires in COVID-19. As for the study in general: The United States, Italy and Spain provided the acute and convalescent COVID-19 samples.

Original analysis: Cell counts per sample came from amplifying reference gene primers. Only in-frame clones appear in the TCRdb table, and some are missing; sequencing was by immunoSEQ multiplex PCR. The DNA was the basis for D and trimming; V, J and clone size are from that table. In the table there are about 370,000 clones, 85% to 90% of which are singletons. This CDR3 comprises 16 residues. Trimming removed 7 bases from V and 6 bases from J, with 24 bases in between. The V gene's germline CDR1 is SNHLY and CDR2 FYNNEI. This chain joins TRBV2 and TRBJ1-1, with a weak D call TRBD1 (6 bases). The specimen was peripheral blood. This receptor was taken from a man between 18 and 29 years old with active or convalescent COVID-19. CDR3 sequence reads: CASTAGLLGAVAEAFF. The CDR3 DNA is TGTGCCAGCACCGCAGGTCTTTTGGGGGCTGTGGCTGAAGCTTTCTTT.